This T cell receptor beta chain was identified in a study of blood T cell repertoires in COVID-19. Study as a whole: COVID-19 samples from acute and convalescent phases originated in the United States, Italy and Spain. T cells, B-cell-depleted T cells, or PBMCs supplied cDNA or gDNA.

Original analysis: Nucleated cell number was recorded as an estimate derived from reference gene primer amplification. Some clones are missing from TCRdb's copy, which holds only in-frame ones; the method was immunoSEQ multiplex PCR. D and trimming come from the DNA, and the V and J calls and clone size come from that table. The table records approximately 230,000 clones, 82% of them present only once. The CDR3 spans 14 residues. Germline CDR1 and CDR2: LGHDT and YNNKEL (reference sequence). The germline V and J ends were trimmed by 0 bases and 3 bases, with 7 bases remaining between them. This sequence was found in a woman older than 75 with active or convalescent COVID-19. The rearrangement joins TRBV3-1 (or the pseudogene TRBV3-2) to TRBJ2-3, with D possibly being TRBD1 (6 bases). Material for sequencing was peripheral blood. The CDR3 DNA reads TGTGCCAGCAGCCAAGAAAGGGGGACAGATACGCAGTATTTT. The encoded protein is CASSQERGTDTQYF.